Sequencing of this TCR beta chain was carried out in a study of identical twins. The CDR3 is made up of 13 amino acids. Points from the study as a whole: Within beta out-of-frame sequences, the excess sharing observed between twins was weaker. In drawing conclusions, the study used cross-sectional statistical analysis and did not follow the same donors.

TCRdb called the 5' RACE reads again in MiXCR, with one record for every CDR3 protein. This table holds around 1.7 million distinct CDR3 sequences, around 29% found once. This clonotype was detected many times. Its antigen is unidentified. The junction and the germline gene differ at one end; a read error may be behind it. The receptor was isolated from a newborn girl in good health. Sequenced sample: cord blood. The rearrangement links TRBV12-3 or TRBV12-4 to TRBJ1-4, with unresolved D. This CDR3 is CASSFATNEKLFF. Here the CDR3 DNA reads TGCGCCAGCAGCTTTGCAACTAATGAAAAACTGTTTTTT.